This T cell receptor beta chain was retrieved from a study of blood T cell repertoires in COVID-19. The wider study: Nucleic acid was either cDNA or gDNA, and it came from T cells, B-cell-depleted T cells, or PBMCs.

This clone was recorded once. Original data processing: It was from reference gene primer amplification that nucleated cell counts were estimated. Measured with immunoSEQ multiplex PCR; TCRdb has only the in-frame clones, and not every one. D and trimming were read from the DNA, whereas the V and J calls and clone size are those reported in that table. The data hold some 190,000 clones, with roughly 80% observed a single time. The CDR3 extends over 14 amino acids. Trimming removed 8 bases at V and 2 bases at J, with 15 bases between. In germline, CDR1 is MDHEN, CDR2 SYDVKM. The source is a woman aged 80 or older with COVID-19, enrolled during active disease. Material for sequencing was peripheral blood. The genes are TRBV28 and TRBJ1-2; D is unresolved. The CDR3 protein is CASGLRAVNYGYTF. The CDR3 coding sequence is TGTGCCAGCGGCCTGCGGGCCGTAAACTATGGCTACACCTTC.